The T cell receptor (beta chain) described here comes from a study of post-analysis software for immune sequencing data. General study points: Four to six TRBV segments were more frequent in patients than controls; TRBV5-6, TRBV5-1 and TRBV20-1 belonged to this group. Controls significantly exceeded multiple sclerosis patients in normalized Chao1 diversity.

TCR beta cDNA libraries included unique molecular identifiers. A population of about 0.95 to 10 million T cells gave rise to 450,000 to 500,000 cDNA molecules. TCRdb independently ran MiXCR on the PCR reads; one entry per CDR3 protein. The sample lists 800,000 to 950,000 distinct CDR3 sequences; around 53% were seen once. This clonotype was seen just once. The target antigen is unknown. The germline V gene encodes CDR1 SGDLS and CDR2 YYNGEE. This CDR3 is 15 amino acids long. The TCR sequence derives from a girl aged 10 to 17 with multiple sclerosis. The sequencing sample was made of blood. The J gene is TRBJ2-5, the V gene TRBV9; possibly TRBD2 for D (6 bases). The J call is in doubt because the DNA end fits TRBJ2-7 better. CDR3 in amino acids: CASSVVASASGEQYF. CDR3 DNA: TGTGCCAGCAGCGTAGTGGCTAGCGCATCGGGCGAGCAGTACTTC.